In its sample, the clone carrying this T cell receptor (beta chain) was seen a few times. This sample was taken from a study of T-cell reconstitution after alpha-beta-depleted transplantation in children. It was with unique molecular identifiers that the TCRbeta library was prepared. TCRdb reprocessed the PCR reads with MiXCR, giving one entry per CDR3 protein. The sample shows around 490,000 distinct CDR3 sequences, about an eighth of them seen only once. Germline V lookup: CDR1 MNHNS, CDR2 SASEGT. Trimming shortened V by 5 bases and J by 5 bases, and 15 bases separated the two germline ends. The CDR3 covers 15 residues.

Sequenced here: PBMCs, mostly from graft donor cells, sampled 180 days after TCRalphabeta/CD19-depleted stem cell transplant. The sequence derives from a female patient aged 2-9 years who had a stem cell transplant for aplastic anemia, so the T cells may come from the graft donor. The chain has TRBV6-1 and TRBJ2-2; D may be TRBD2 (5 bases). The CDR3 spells CASSPDFSLTGELFF. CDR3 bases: TGTGCCAGCAGTCCGGACTTCTCCTTAACCGGGGAGCTGTTTTTT.